The sequence of this T cell receptor beta chain was determined in a study of cytomegalovirus exposure and HLA in healthy donors. Germline CDR1 SQVTM, CDR2 ANQGSEA. V trimming: 6 bases; J trimming: 5 bases; junction bases outside the gene matches: 10. The CDR3 contains 14 residues. PCR was performed using 60 Vbeta and 13 Jbeta primers. TCRdb's table, derived via immunoSEQ multiplex PCR, lists solely in-frame clones and lacks some. Of around 150,000 clones listed, roughly 80% are singletons. Input material: PBMCs. This receptor was taken from a middle-aged woman in good health and CMV-seropositive. The chain uses TRBV29-1 and TRBJ2-5, with TRBD2 matching 9 bases. This chain's CDR3 is CSVLIAGVAETQYF. CDR3 sequence (DNA): TGCAGCGTGCTGATAGCGGGAGTTGCGGAGACCCAGTACTTC.